This TCR beta chain comes out of a study of cytomegalovirus exposure and HLA in healthy donors. General observations from the study: Across donors, most TCRs were seen rarely, yet some public ones were widespread. As a later analysis revealed, the rate of TCR association differed by HLA locus, with DRB1 most and HLA-C fewest. A link between a missense DCLRE1C variant and TCR beta V- and J-gene trimming emerged from a later analysis.

PCR employed 60 Vbeta and 13 Jbeta primers. Assay: immunoSEQ multiplex PCR; the TCRdb copy retains only in-frame clones and omits some. Here the sample spans tens of thousands of clones, 62% being singletons. As for this clone: What it binds is not known.

Every donor was a healthy person donating bone marrow. Between the trimmed V and J ends, which lost 5 bases and 3 bases, there was a span of 13 bases. CDR1 and CDR2 (germline): MGHDK, SYGVNS. This CDR3 region has 15 residues. The sequence was obtained from a male donor in good health and CMV-seropositive. The chain is built from TRBV25-1 and TRBJ1-4; D is possibly TRBD1 (5 bases). The material sequenced was PBMCs. The CDR3 region is CASSSHLGANEKLFF. CDR3 in DNA: TGTGCCAGCAGTTCTCACTTAGGGGCTAATGAAAAACTGTTTTTT.